The rows below give T cell receptor beta chains drawn from one sample of a study of radiation and T cells in renal cell carcinoma. Profiling relied on immunoSEQ multiplex PCR, and the TCRdb table lists in-frame clones only, not all of them. Among about 150,000 clones listed, 87% were seen once. The material was blood, obtained from a patient whose treatment included radiotherapy and nephrectomy. Source of these receptors: a woman aged 45-59 years with renal cell carcinoma. Both conserved end residues are part of each CDR3. The D gene is left open where the match is weak. Part of the rows lack a size; the others show once, few, many or a class for expanded clones.

D	V	length	J	size	CDR3	DNA
NA	TRBV9	14	TRBJ2-5	NA	CASSVDGVGETQYF	TGTGCCAGCAGCGTAGATGGCGTAGGGGAGACCCAGTACTTC
NA	TRBV11-1	12	TRBJ1-2	NA	CASSSKGYGYTF	TGTGCCAGCAGCTCAAAGGGGTATGGCTACACCTTC
NA	TRBV27	12	TRBJ2-7	NA	CASGERRYEQYF	TGTGCCAGCGGGGAAAGGCGCTACGAGCAGTACTTC
NA	TRBV7-7	13	TRBJ2-1	NA	CASSLGPDNEQFF	TGTGCTAGCAGCCTTGGACCCGACAATGAGCAGTTCTTC
NA	TRBV29-1	12	TRBJ2-7	NA	CSVVAGTYEQYF	TGCAGCGTTGTGGCAGGGACCTACGAGCAGTACTTC
NA	TRBV7-2	15	TRBJ1-4	NA	CASSLTGASGEKLFF	TGTGCCAGCAGCTTGACGGGGGCCTCGGGGGAAAAACTGTTTTTT
TRBD1	TRBV30	17	TRBJ1-2	NA	CAWSVDREPREIYGYTF	TGTGCCTGGAGTGTGGACAGGGAGCCACGGGAGATCTATGGCTACACCTTC
NA	TRBV7-8	15	TRBJ2-7	NA	CASSLRRLGAYEQYF	TGTGCCAGCAGCTTGCGGCGACTAGGGGCTTACGAGCAGTACTTC
NA	TRBV6-1	13	TRBJ1-2	once	CASLGGPRGRYTF	TGTGCCAGTCTAGGGGGGCCAAGGGGTCGCTACACCTTC
TRBD2	TRBV7-8	15	TRBJ2-3	NA	CASSFSSGGIDTQYF	TGTGCCAGCAGCTTCTCTAGCGGGGGCATAGATACGCAGTATTTT
NA	TRBV7-8	14	TRBJ1-2	NA	CASSPVGLGYGYTF	TGTGCCAGCAGCCCCGTGGGGTTGGGGTATGGCTACACCTTC
TRBD2	TRBV25-1	13	TRBJ2-2	NA	CASGGTSGGNVFF	TGTGCCAGCGGCGGGACTAGCGGGGGTAATGTGTTTTTT
TRBD2	TRBV5-1	15	TRBJ2-2	NA	CASRRGLGNTGELFF	TGCGCCAGCAGGCGGGGACTAGGGAACACCGGGGAGCTGTTTTTT
NA	TRBV11-3	16	TRBJ2-2	NA	CASSLGLFPNTGELFF	TGTGCCAGCAGCTTAGGTCTCTTTCCCAACACCGGGGAGCTGTTTTTT
TRBD1	TRBV5-1	15	TRBJ2-2	once	CASSLRGQNTGELFF	TGCGCCAGCAGCTTAAGGGGGCAGAACACCGGGGAGCTGTTTTTT
NA	TRBV11-3	15	TRBJ2-3	NA	CASSLGTAPSYTQYF	TGTGCCAGCAGCTTAGGGACAGCGCCCAGTTATACGCAGTATTTT
NA	TRBV5-6	12	TRBJ2-1	NA	CASRLQGDEQFF	TGTGCCAGCAGGTTACAGGGTGATGAGCAGTTCTTC
NA	TRBV19	15	TRBJ1-5	NA	CASSIADYSNQPQHF	TGTGCCAGTAGTATAGCAGATTATAGCAATCAGCCCCAGCATTTT
NA	TRBV5-1	14	TRBJ1-1	once	CASNNKGGNTEAFF	TGCGCCAGCAACAATAAAGGGGGGAACACTGAAGCTTTCTTT
NA	TRBV9	13	TRBJ1-2	NA	CASSDDSLLGYTF	TGTGCCAGCAGCGACGACTCTCTACTTGGCTACACCTTC
NA	TRBV18	15	TRBJ2-7	NA	CASSPAQGADYEQYF	TGTGCCAGCTCGCCCGCTCAAGGGGCAGACTACGAGCAGTACTTC
NA	TRBV5-5	15	TRBJ1-1	once	CASSSTGEMSRGAFF	TGTGCCAGCAGCTCAACCGGGGAAATGTCTCGGGGGGCTTTCTTT
TRBD2	TRBV18	13	TRBJ2-7	NA	CASSTIGGYEQYF	TGTGCCAGCTCAACTATCGGGGGGTACGAGCAGTACTTC
NA	TRBV5-4	15	TRBJ1-2	NA	CASSLEDVRVGGYTF	TGTGCCAGCAGCTTGGAGGATGTGCGGGTTGGAGGCTACACCTTC
TRBD2	TRBV18	15	TRBJ2-3	NA	CASSPGLAVTDTQYF	TGTGCCAGCTCTCCCGGACTAGCCGTGACAGATACGCAGTATTTT
NA	TRBV10-3	14	TRBJ1-3	once	CAISERGFGNTIYF	TGTGCCATCAGTGAACGGGGTTTTGGAAACACCATATATTTT
NA	TRBV7-9	16	TRBJ1-3	NA	CASSLIPGNSGNTIYF	TGTGCCAGCAGCTTAATCCCAGGGAACTCTGGAAACACCATATATTTT
NA	TRBV6-6	12	TRBJ2-7	NA	CASGGQSYEQYF	TGTGCCAGCGGAGGACAGTCCTACGAGCAGTACTTC
NA	TRBV19	14	TRBJ2-5	NA	CASSNRGREETQYF	TGTGCCAGTAGCAACAGGGGGAGGGAAGAGACCCAGTACTTC
NA	TRBV2	13	TRBJ1-1	NA	CASRLSMNTEAFF	TGTGCCAGCAGGCTCAGCATGAACACTGAAGCTTTCTTT
NA	TRBV7-3	13	TRBJ1-1	NA	CASSSGFNTEAFF	TGTGCCAGCAGCTCGGGTTTCAACACTGAAGCTTTCTTT
NA	TRBV2	13	TRBJ1-5	NA	CASSGTRDRPQHF	TGTGCCAGCAGTGGGACCAGGGATCGGCCCCAGCATTTT
TRBD1	TRBV5-1	14	TRBJ2-5	NA	CASSPRDSQETQYF	TGCGCCAGCAGCCCAAGGGACAGCCAAGAGACCCAGTACTTC
NA	TRBV19	13	TRBJ1-1	NA	CASSEQTHTEAFF	TGTGCCAGTAGTGAACAGACACACACTGAAGCTTTCTTT
TRBD1	TRBV10-1	16	TRBJ2-1	NA	CASSEYLGTVYNEQFF	TGCGCCAGCAGTGAGTACCTTGGGACAGTATACAATGAGCAGTTCTTC
TRBD2	TRBV7-6	17	TRBJ2-3	NA	CASSRLAGGVSTDTQYF	TGTGCCAGCAGCCGACTAGCGGGGGGAGTTAGCACAGATACGCAGTATTTT
NA	TRBV7-3	13	TRBJ1-1	NA	CASSLDKNTEAFF	TGTGCCAGCAGCTTGGACAAAAACACTGAAGCTTTCTTT
NA	TRBV19	14	TRBJ2-7	NA	CASSIAGSTYEQYF	TGTGCCAGTAGTATCGCAGGATCGACCTACGAGCAGTACTTC
NA	TRBV7-3	14	TRBJ2-1	once	CASSLMHSSNEQFF	TGTGCCAGCAGCTTAATGCACTCCAGCAATGAGCAGTTCTTC
NA	TRBV7-9	14	TRBJ1-5	NA	CASSLEAGNQPQHF	TGTGCCAGCAGCTTAGAGGCAGGGAATCAGCCCCAGCATTTT
TRBD1	TRBV4-3	13	TRBJ2-5	NA	CASSKYRGETQYF	TGCGCCAGCAGCAAGTACAGGGGGGAGACCCAGTACTTC
TRBD2	TRBV5-5	17	TRBJ2-5	once	CASSLGLAGTIQETQYF	TGTGCCAGCAGCTTGGGACTAGCGGGGACAATCCAAGAGACCCAGTACTTC
NA	TRBV7-2	13	TRBJ1-1	NA	CASSPYRNTEAFF	TGTGCCAGCAGCCCCTACAGGAACACTGAAGCTTTCTTT
TRBD1	TRBV5-1	15	TRBJ2-7	NA	CASSPGQGASYEQYF	TGCGCCAGCAGCCCAGGGCAGGGGGCATCCTACGAGCAGTACTTC
NA	TRBV5-1	15	TRBJ1-1	NA	CASSLDSPVDTEAFF	TGCGCCAGCAGCTTGGACTCTCCCGTGGACACTGAAGCTTTCTTT
NA	TRBV7-2	14	TRBJ1-5	NA	CASSTEGSNQPQHF	TGTGCCAGCAGCACAGAGGGTAGCAATCAGCCCCAGCATTTT
NA	TRBV15	20	TRBJ1-1	NA	CATSRDGAPELDVGNTEAFF	TGTGCCACCAGCAGAGATGGGGCCCCCGAATTAGACGTCGGTAACACTGAAGCTTTCTTT
TRBD2	TRBV6-1	15	TRBJ2-7	NA	CASSEGLAEGYEQYF	TGTGCCAGCAGTGAAGGGCTAGCGGAAGGGTACGAGCAGTACTTC
NA	TRBV6-1	14	TRBJ2-5	NA	CASKVGGPEETQYF	TGTGCCAGCAAGGTGGGGGGGCCTGAAGAGACCCAGTACTTC
NA	TRBV21-1	18	TRBJ2-5	NA	CASSKVGLAGGGQETQYF	TGTGCCAGCAGCAAAGTGGGACTAGCGGGGGGAGGACAAGAGACCCAGTACTTC
NA	TRBV7-2	15	TRBJ1-1	NA	CASSSERGMLTEAFF	TGTGCCAGCAGCTCAGAAAGGGGTATGTTGACTGAAGCTTTCTTT
NA	TRBV11-2	12	TRBJ2-7	NA	CASSLVIYEQYF	TGTGCCAGCAGCTTAGTTATCTACGAGCAGTACTTC
TRBD1	TRBV18	18	TRBJ2-4	NA	CASSPLRTDRVSKNIQYF	TGTGCCAGCTCACCACTCCGAACCGACAGGGTTTCCAAAAACATTCAGTACTTC
TRBD1	TRBV9	15	TRBJ1-2	NA	CASSVVSTGDYGYTF	TGTGCCAGCAGCGTAGTGTCAACAGGGGACTATGGCTACACCTTC
NA	TRBV7-6	13	TRBJ1-6	NA	CASSLSQGSPLHF	TGTGCCAGCAGCTTATCGCAGGGTTCACCCCTCCACTTT
NA	TRBV7-2	17	TRBJ1-1	NA	CASGARGFSSSNTEAFF	TGTGCCAGCGGCGCGAGGGGATTCAGCAGTTCGAACACTGAAGCTTTCTTT